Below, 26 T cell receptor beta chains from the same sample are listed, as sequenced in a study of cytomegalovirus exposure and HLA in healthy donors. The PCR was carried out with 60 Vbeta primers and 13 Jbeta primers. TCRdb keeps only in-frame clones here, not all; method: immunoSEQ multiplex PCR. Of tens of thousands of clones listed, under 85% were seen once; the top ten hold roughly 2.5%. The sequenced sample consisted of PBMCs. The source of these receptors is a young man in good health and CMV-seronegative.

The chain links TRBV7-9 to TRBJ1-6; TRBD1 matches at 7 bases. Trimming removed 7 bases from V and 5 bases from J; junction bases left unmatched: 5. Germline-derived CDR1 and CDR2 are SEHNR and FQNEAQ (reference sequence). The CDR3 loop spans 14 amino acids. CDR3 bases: TGTGCCAGCACCCTCCAGGGGGATAATTCACCCCTCCACTTT. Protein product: CASTLQGDNSPLHF.

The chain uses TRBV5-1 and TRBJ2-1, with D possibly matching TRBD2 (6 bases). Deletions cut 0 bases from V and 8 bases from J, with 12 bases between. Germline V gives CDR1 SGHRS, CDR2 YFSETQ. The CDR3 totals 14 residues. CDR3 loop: CASSLEGRGHEQFF. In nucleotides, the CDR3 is TGCGCCAGCAGCTTGGAGGGGCGGGGACATGAGCAGTTCTTC.

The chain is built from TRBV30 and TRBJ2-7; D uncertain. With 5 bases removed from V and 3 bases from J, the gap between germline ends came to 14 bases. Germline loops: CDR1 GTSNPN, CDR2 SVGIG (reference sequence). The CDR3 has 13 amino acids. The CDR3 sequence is CAWSKETLYEQYF. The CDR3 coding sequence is TGTGCCTGGTCCAAGGAGACTCTCTACGAGCAGTACTTC. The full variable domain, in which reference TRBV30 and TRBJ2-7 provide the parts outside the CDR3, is SQTIHQWPATLVQPVGSPLSLECTVEGTSNPNLYWYRQAAGRGLQLLFYSVGIGQISSEVPQNLSASRPQDRQFILSSKKLLLSDSGFYLCAWSKETLYEQYFGPGTRLTVT.

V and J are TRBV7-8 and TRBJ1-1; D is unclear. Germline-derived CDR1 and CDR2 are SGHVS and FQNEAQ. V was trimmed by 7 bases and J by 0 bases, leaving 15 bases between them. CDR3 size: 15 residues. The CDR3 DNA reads TGTGCCAGCACGAATGGCTTGAGCGTGAACACTGAAGCTTTCTTT. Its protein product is CASTNGLSVNTEAFF.

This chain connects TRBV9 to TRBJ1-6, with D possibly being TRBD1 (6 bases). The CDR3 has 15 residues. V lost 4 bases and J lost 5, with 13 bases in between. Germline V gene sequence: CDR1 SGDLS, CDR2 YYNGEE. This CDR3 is CASSLSDRHNSPLHF. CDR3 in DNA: TGTGCCAGCAGCCTTAGCGACAGGCATAATTCACCCCTCCACTTT.

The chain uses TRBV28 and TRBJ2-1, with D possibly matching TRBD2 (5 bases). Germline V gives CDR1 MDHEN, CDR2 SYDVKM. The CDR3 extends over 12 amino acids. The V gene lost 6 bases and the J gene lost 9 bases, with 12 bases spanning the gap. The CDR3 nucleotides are TGTGCCAGCAGCGAGGGTTTGGGTGAGCAGTTCTTC. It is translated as CASSEGLGEQFF. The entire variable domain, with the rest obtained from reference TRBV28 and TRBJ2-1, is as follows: DVKVTQSSRYLVKRTGEKVFLECVQDMDHENMFWYRQDPGLGLRLIYFSYDVKMKEKGDIPEGYSVSREKKERFSLILESASTNQTSMYLCASSEGLGEQFFGPGTRLTVL.

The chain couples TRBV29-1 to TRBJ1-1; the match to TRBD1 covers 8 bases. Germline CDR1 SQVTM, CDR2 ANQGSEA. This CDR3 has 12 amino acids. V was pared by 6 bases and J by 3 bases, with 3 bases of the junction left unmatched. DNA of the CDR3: TGCAGCGTCGGACAGGGTTACACTGAAGCTTTCTTT. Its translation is CSVGQGYTEAFF.

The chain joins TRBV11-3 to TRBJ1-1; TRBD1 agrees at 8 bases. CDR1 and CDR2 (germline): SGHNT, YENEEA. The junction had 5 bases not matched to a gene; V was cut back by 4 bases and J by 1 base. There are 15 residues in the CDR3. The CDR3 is CASSYPGTGNTEAFF. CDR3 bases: TGTGCCAGCAGCTACCCCGGGACAGGGAACACTGAAGCTTTCTTT.

This chain's CDR3 is CASSRNSGDPYEQYF. The CDR3 bases are TGTGCCAGCAGTCGAAATAGCGGGGATCCCTACGAGCAGTACTTC. This chain joins TRBV6-5 and TRBJ2-5; 8 bases fit TRBD2. The tail of the sequence fits TRBJ2-7 better, so the J call may be wrong. The CDR3 sequence is 15 residues long. Germline-derived CDR1 and CDR2 are MNHEY and SVGAGI.

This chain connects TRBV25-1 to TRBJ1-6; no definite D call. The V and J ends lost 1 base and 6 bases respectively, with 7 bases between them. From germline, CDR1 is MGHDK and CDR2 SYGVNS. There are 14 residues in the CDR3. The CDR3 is CASSESPGNSPLHF. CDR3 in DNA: TGTGCCAGCAGTGAATCGCCGGGTAATTCACCCCTCCACTTT.

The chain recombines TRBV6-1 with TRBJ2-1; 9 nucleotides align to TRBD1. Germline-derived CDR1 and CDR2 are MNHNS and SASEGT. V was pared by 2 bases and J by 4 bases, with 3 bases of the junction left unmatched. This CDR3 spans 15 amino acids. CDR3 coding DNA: TGTGCCAGCAGTGAAAGGGACAGGGCTTACAATGAGCAGTTCTTC. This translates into CASSERDRAYNEQFF.

The CDR3 DNA follows: TGCGCCAGCAGCCATGGACAGGGGGGGACTGAAGCTTTCTTT. It is translated as CASSHGQGGTEAFF. The chain recombines TRBV4-3 with TRBJ1-1, with 10 bases aligning to TRBD1. Germline assignment: CDR1 LGHNA and CDR2 YSLEER. After removal of 3 bases from V and 5 bases from J, the junction contained 3 bases not matched to a gene. The CDR3 is made up of 14 amino acids.

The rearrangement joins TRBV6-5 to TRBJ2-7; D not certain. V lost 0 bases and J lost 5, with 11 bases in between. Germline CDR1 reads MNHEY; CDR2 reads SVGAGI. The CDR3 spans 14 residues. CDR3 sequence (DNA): TGTGCCAGCAGTTACTCGTATAGTACCCACGAGCAGTACTTC. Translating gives CASSYSYSTHEQYF.

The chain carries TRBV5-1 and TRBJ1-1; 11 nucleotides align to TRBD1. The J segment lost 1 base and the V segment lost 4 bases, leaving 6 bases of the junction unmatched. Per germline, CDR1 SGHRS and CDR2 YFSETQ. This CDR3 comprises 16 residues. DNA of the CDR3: TGCGCCAGCAGCGCTGGACAGGGGGCCAGGAACACTGAAGCTTTCTTT. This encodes CASSAGQGARNTEAFF.

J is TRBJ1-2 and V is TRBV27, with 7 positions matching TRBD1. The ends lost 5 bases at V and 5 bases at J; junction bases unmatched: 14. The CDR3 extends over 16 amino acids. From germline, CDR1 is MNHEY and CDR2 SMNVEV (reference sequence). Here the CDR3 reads CASSVSQGPYGYGYTF. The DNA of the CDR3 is TGTGCCAGCAGTGTCTCACAGGGGCCCTATGGGTATGGCTACACCTTC.

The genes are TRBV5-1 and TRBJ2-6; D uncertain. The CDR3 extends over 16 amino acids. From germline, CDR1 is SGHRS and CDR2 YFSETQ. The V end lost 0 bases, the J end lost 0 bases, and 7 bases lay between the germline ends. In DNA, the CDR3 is TGCGCCAGCAGCTTGGTTCACTACTCTGGGGCCAACGTCCTGACTTTC. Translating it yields CASSLVHYSGANVLTF.

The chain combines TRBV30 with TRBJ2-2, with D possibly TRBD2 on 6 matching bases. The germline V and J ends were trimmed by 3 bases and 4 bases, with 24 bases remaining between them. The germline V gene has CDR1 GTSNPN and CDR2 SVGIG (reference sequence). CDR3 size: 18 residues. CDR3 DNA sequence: TGTGCCTGGAGCGTTTTTTCTTATCGGGACTCACTCACCGGGGAGCTGTTTTTT. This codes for CAWSVFSYRDSLTGELFF. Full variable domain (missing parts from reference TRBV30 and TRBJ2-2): SQTIHQWPATLVQPVGSPLSLECTVEGTSNPNLYWYRQAAGRGLQLLFYSVGIGQISSEVPQNLSASRPQDRQFILSSKKLLLSDSGFYLCAWSVFSYRDSLTGELFFGEGSRLTVL.

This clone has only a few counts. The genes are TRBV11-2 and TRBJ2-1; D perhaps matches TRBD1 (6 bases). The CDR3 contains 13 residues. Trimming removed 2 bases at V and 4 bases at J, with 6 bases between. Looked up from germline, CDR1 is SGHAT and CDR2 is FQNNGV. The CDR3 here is CASSLTGYNEQFF. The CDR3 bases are TGTGCCAGCAGCTTAACAGGGTACAATGAGCAGTTCTTC.

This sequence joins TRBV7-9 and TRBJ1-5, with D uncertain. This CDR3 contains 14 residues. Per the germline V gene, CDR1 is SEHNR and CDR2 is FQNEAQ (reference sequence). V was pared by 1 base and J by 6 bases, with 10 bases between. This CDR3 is CASSLGPEGQPQHF. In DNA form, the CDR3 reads TGTGCCAGCAGCTTAGGCCCGGAGGGTCAGCCCCAGCATTTT. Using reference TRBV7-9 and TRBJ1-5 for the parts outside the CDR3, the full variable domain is DTGVSQNPRHKITKRGQNVTFRCDPISEHNRLYWYRQTLGQGPEFLTYFQNEAQLEKSRLLSDRFSAERPKGSFSTLEIQRTEQGDSAMYLCASSLGPEGQPQHFGDGTRLSIL.

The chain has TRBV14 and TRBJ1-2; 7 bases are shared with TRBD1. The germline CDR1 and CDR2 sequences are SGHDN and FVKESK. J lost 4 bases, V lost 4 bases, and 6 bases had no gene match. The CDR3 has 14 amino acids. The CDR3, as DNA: TGTGCCAGCAGCCGAGAACAGGGGTCCTATGGCTACACCTTC. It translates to CASSREQGSYGYTF.

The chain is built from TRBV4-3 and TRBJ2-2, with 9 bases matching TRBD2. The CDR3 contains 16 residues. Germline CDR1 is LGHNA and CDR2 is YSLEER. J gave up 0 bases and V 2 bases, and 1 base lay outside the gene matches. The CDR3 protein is CASSQPSGANTGELFF. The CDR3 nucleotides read TGCGCCAGCAGCCAACCTAGCGGGGCGAACACCGGGGAGCTGTTTTTT.

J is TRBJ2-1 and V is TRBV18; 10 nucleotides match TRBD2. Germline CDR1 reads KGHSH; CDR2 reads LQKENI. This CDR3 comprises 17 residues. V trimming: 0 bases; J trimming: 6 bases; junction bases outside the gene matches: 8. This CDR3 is CASSPPSGGSAFNEQFF. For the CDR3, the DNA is TGTGCCAGCTCACCACCTAGCGGGGGGTCTGCTTTCAATGAGCAGTTCTTC.

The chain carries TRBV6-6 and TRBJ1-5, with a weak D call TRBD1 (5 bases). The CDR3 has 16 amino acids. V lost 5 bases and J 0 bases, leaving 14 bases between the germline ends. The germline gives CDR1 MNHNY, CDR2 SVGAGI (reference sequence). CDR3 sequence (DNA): TGTGCCAGCAGTCCTCGAGGAGGGGATAGCAATCAGCCCCAGCATTTT. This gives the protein CASSPRGGDSNQPQHF.

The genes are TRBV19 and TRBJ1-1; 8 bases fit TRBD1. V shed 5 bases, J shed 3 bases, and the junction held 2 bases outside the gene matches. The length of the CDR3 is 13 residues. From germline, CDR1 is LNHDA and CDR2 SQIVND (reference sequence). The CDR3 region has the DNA TGTGCCAGTAGTGAACAGGGGGACACTGAAGCTTTCTTT. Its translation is CASSEQGDTEAFF. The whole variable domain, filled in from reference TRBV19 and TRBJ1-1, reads DGGITQSPKYLFRKEGQNVTLSCEQNLNHDAMYWYRQDPGQGLRLIYYSQIVNDFQKGDIAEGYSVSREKKESFPLTVTSAQKNPTAFYLCASSEQGDTEAFFGQGTRLTVV.

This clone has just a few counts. The CDR3 region has the DNA TGCGCCAGCAGCCAAGAGTACGGGCTAGCGGGGGGCGATGAGCAGTTCTTC. It encodes CASSQEYGLAGGDEQFF. The chain combines TRBV4-1 with TRBJ2-1, with 11 bases aligning to TRBD2. V dropped 0 bases and J dropped 8; count of bases not matched to a gene: 9. This CDR3 has 17 amino acids. The germline gives CDR1 MGHRA, CDR2 YSYEKL.

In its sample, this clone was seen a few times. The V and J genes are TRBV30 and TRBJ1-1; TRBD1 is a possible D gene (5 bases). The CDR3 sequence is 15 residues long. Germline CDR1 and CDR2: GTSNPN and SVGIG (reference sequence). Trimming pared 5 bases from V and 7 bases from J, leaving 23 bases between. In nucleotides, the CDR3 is TGTGCCTGGGTGCCCCTCGGCAGAGCGGGGGATGAAGCTTTCTTT. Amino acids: CAWVPLGRAGDEAFF.